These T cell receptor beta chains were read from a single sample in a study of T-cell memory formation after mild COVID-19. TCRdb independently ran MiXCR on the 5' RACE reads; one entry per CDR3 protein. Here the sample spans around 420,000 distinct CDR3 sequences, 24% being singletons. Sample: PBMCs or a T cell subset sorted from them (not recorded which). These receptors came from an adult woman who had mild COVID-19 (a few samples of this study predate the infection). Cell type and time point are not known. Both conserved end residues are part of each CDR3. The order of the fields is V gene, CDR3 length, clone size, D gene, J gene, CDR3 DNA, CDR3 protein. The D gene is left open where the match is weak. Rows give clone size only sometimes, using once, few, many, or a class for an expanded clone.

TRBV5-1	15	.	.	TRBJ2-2	TGCGCCAGCAGCTTGGAAAGGCAGAACACCGGGGAGCTGTTTTTT	CASSLERQNTGELFF
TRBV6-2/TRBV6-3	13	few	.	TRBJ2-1	TGTGCCAGCAAAGGGAGCTTAAAGGTTGAGCAGTTCTTC	CASKGSLKVEQFF
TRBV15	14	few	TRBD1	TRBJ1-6	TGTGCCACCAGCAGGACAGGGGTGGATTCACCCCTCCACTTT	CATSRTGVDSPLHF
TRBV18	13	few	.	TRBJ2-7	TGTGCCAGCTCACCGGCCCCGCGGCGCGAGCAGTACTTC	CASSPAPRREQYF
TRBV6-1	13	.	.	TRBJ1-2	TGTGCCAGCAACCTCGGCGCGGAGGGTGGCTACACCTTC	CASNLGAEGGYTF
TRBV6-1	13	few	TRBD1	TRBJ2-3	TGTGCCAGCAGCGAGACAGGGGGAGATACGCAGTATTTT	CASSETGGDTQYF
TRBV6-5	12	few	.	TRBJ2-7	TGTGCCAGCAGTACAGCAGGGTACGAGCAGTACTTC	CASSTAGYEQYF
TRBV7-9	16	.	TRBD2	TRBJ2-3	TGTGCCAGCAGCCCCTTTAGCGGGTACCCCACAGATACGCAGTATTTT	CASSPFSGYPTDTQYF
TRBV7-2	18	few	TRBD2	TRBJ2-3	TGTGCCAGCAGGCCCTTAGCGGGAGGGCCTCGCGGCACAGATACGCAGTATTTT	CASRPLAGGPRGTDTQYF
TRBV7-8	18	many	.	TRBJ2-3	TGTGCCAGCAGCTTAGTTGTCTTTCTCGGGAGCCAGACAGATACGCAGTATTTT	CASSLVVFLGSQTDTQYF